These 25 T cell receptor beta chains originate from one sample sequenced in a study of T-cell reconstitution after alpha-beta-depleted transplantation in children. During its preparation, the TCRbeta library received unique molecular identifiers. Each CDR3 protein gets one entry after TCRdb re-called the PCR reads with MiXCR. The data contain about 230,000 distinct CDR3 sequences, more than 7.5% of them singletons. The starting material was PBMCs from the stem cell graft donor, obtained from the stem cell graft. These receptors all stem from a human donor who donated a stem cell graft to a child with SCID.

This clonotype came up many times. The V gene is TRBV10-2, the J gene TRBJ2-7; the D gene is possibly TRBD2 (6 bases). With 6 bases removed from V and 2 bases from J, the gap between germline ends came to 14 bases. CDR3 size: 14 residues. CDR1 and CDR2 (germline): WSHSY, SAAADI. The CDR3 DNA follows: TGCGCCAGCAGGGAAAGCGGGCCCCCCTACGAGCAGTACTTC. It codes for CASRESGPPYEQYF.

This clonotype was counted ten times or more. This sequence joins TRBV20-1 and TRBJ1-2, with a weak D call TRBD1 (5 bases). V lost 5 bases, J lost 5 bases, and 15 bases lay in between. The CDR3 is 13 amino acids. The V gene's germline CDR1 is DFQATT and CDR2 SNEGSKA (reference sequence). The CDR3 spells CSAGGLEGYGYTF. The CDR3 DNA follows: TGCAGTGCTGGGGGACTCGAGGGTTATGGCTACACCTTC.

This clonotype occurred many times. This sequence joins TRBV5-1 and TRBJ2-5; TRBD1 might be the D (5 bases). Germline V gene lookup returns CDR1 SGHRS and CDR2 YFSETQ. The CDR3 is made up of 13 amino acids. V dropped 3 bases and J dropped 4 bases, with 10 bases sitting between them. CDR3 sequence: CASSSSGRETQYF. DNA for the CDR3: TGCGCCAGCAGCTCGTCAGGGCGAGAGACCCAGTACTTC.

This clonotype was counted ten times or more. This rearrangement joins TRBV7-9 to TRBJ1-5; D is undetermined. CDR3 length equals 15 residues. Germline CDR1 is SEHNR and CDR2 is FQNEAQ (reference sequence). V was shortened by 1 base and J by 0 bases, with 7 bases between the two germline ends. Written as DNA, the CDR3 is TGTGCCAGCAGCTTAGGGGGAGCTAGCAATCAGCCCCAGCATTTT. Residues: CASSLGGASNQPQHF.

This clonotype was counted ten times or more. The CDR3 loop reads CSARDIQGAGTEAFF. The DNA of the CDR3 is TGCAGTGCTAGAGACATACAGGGGGCGGGCACTGAAGCTTTCTTT. The genes are TRBV20-1 and TRBJ1-1, with 9 nucleotides matching TRBD1. CDR1 is DFQATT and CDR2 is SNEGSKA in the germline V gene (reference sequence). V trimming: 0 bases; J trimming: 4 bases; junction bases outside the gene matches: 6. The CDR3 spans 15 residues.

The CDR3 sequence: CAWSEELLPNQPQHF. CDR3 DNA: TGTGCCTGGAGTGAGGAGTTACTGCCTAATCAGCCCCAGCATTTT. The J gene is TRBJ1-5, the V gene TRBV30; no firm D call. V lost 1 base, J lost 4 bases, and 14 bases lay in between. The CDR3 sequence is 15 residues long. Germline lookup yields CDR1 GTSNPN and CDR2 SVGIG (reference sequence).

This clonotype was observed at least ten times. The V and J genes are TRBV4-1 and TRBJ1-5, with TRBD1 matching 10 bases. Trimming cost V 2 bases and J 6 bases; bases outside gene matches: 4. From germline, CDR1 is MGHRA and CDR2 YSYEKL. The CDR3 covers 15 residues. The CDR3 is CASSQPGQGFQPQHF. The CDR3 coding sequence is TGCGCCAGCAGCCAACCGGGACAGGGGTTTCAGCCCCAGCATTTT.

V and J are TRBV7-9 and TRBJ1-5; 7 bases fit TRBD1. CDR3 size: 17 residues. Looked up from germline, CDR1 is SEHNR and CDR2 is FQNEAQ (reference sequence). Unmatched junction bases numbered 10, after V lost 5 bases and J lost 0 bases. CDR3 sequence reads: CASSPPAAGGSNQPQHF. CDR3 in DNA: TGTGCCAGCAGCCCGCCTGCCGCAGGGGGTAGCAATCAGCCCCAGCATTTT.

This clonotype appeared many times. The chain uses TRBV20-1 and TRBJ1-6, with 8 bases aligning to TRBD1. The CDR3 contains 14 residues. The germline V gene has CDR1 DFQATT and CDR2 SNEGSKA (reference sequence). V lost 5 bases and J lost 6; bases outside the gene matches: 6. The chain's CDR3 is CSARRTGLNSPLHF. CDR3 DNA: TGCAGTGCTCGCAGGACAGGGCTTAATTCACCCCTCCACTTT.

This sequence joins TRBV5-5 and TRBJ1-5; 7 bases fit TRBD1. V lost 5 bases and J lost 4; bases outside the gene matches: 9. The CDR3 is made up of 15 amino acids. Germline loops: CDR1 SGHKS, CDR2 YYEKEE (reference sequence). The CDR3 nucleotides are TGTGCCAGCAGTTACGGGGGACAGCTAAATCAGCCCCAGCATTTT. Its translation is CASSYGGQLNQPQHF.

This clonotype appeared many times. The chain employs TRBV7-9 and TRBJ2-1; D call uncertain. CDR3 length: 14 residues. V lost 1 base and J lost 7, with 11 bases in between. CDR1 and CDR2 (germline): SEHNR, FQNEAQ (reference sequence). The CDR3 loop reads CASSLGGPPNEQFF. The CDR3 bases are TGTGCCAGCAGCTTAGGTGGGCCTCCAAATGAGCAGTTCTTC.

This chain links TRBV21-1 with TRBJ1-1; the table's D call, TRBD1, was not checked against the DNA. TRBV21-1 is recorded as a pseudogene. The CDR3 runs 16 residues. The CDR3 loop is CASNRDRGDRRTEAFF. The CDR3 DNA sequence: TGTGCCAGCAACCGGGACAGGGGGGATCGGCGTACTGAAGCTTTCTTT.

Details on this clonotype: A much larger clone sits a single nucleotide away, making a read error possible. The chain joins TRBV6-1 to TRBJ1-2; D ambiguous. The CDR3 has 13 amino acids. CDR1 and CDR2 from the germline V gene are MNHNS and SASEGT. The germline V and J ends were trimmed by 1 base and 12 bases, with 15 bases remaining between them. The CDR3 DNA reads as TGTGCCAGCAGTGAAGAGGAGAGGACGGACGACACCTTC. Translating it yields CASSEEERTDDTF.

Many counts were recorded for this clonotype. The chain joins TRBV9 to TRBJ2-5; unclear D gene. The V and J ends lost 3 bases and 4 bases respectively, with 16 bases between them. Germline V lookup: CDR1 SGDLS, CDR2 YYNGEE. CDR3 length: 15 amino acids. The CDR3 region has the DNA TGTGCCAGCAGCGGTGGTGCCCAGCTTCGAGAGACCCAGTACTTC. It specifies CASSGGAQLRETQYF. Complete variable domain (other parts from reference TRBV9 and TRBJ2-5): DSGVTQTPKHLITATGQRVTLRCSPRSGDLSVYWYQQSLDQGLQFLIQYYNGEERAKGNILERFSAQQFPDLHSELNLSSLELGDSALYFCASSGGAQLRETQYFGPGTRLLVL.

This clonotype has at least ten counts. The chain combines TRBV2 with TRBJ2-7, with D tentatively TRBD1 or TRBD2 (6 bases each). Trimming pared 7 bases from V and 5 bases from J, leaving 15 bases between. CDR3 length: 13 amino acids. Germline lookup yields CDR1 SNHLY and CDR2 FYNNEI. The CDR3 sequence: CASNELGGHEQYF. CDR3 in DNA: TGTGCCAGCAATGAGCTGGGGGGCCACGAGCAGTACTTC.

This clonotype was seen repeatedly, ten times or more. The chain carries TRBV19 and TRBJ1-1; no reliable D call. This CDR3 is 14 amino acids long. V lost 6 bases and J 4 bases, leaving 15 bases between the germline ends. Germline V gene sequence: CDR1 LNHDA, CDR2 SQIVND (reference sequence). The CDR3 coding sequence is TGTGCCAGTAGGCACCCGGGAATAGGCACTGAAGCTTTCTTT. The encoded protein is CASRHPGIGTEAFF.

The chain carries TRBV30 and TRBJ1-2, with no clear D. The germline gives CDR1 GTSNPN, CDR2 SVGIG (reference sequence). The V gene lost 4 bases and the J gene lost 0 bases, with 6 bases spanning the gap. The length of the CDR3 is 12 residues. This CDR3 reads CAWTGSNYGYTF. The CDR3 DNA follows: TGTGCCTGGACAGGTTCTAACTATGGCTACACCTTC.

This clonotype was seen at least ten times. V and J are TRBV5-6 and TRBJ1-5, with D possibly TRBD1 on 5 matching bases. CDR1 is SGHDT, CDR2 YYEEEE, per germline. The V end was cut by 7 bases, the J end by 6 bases, with 17 bases between. CDR3 length: 14 residues. CDR3 residues: CASHLQGRSQPQHF. The DNA for the CDR3 is TGTGCCAGCCACTTGCAGGGCAGGAGTCAGCCCCAGCATTTT. Full variable domain (outside the CDR3, taken from reference TRBV5-6 and TRBJ1-5): DAGVTQSPTHLIKTRGQQVTLRCSPKSGHDTVSWYQQALGQGPQFIFQYYEEEERQRGNFPDRFSGHQFPNYSSELNVNALLLGDSALYLCASHLQGRSQPQHFGDGTRLSIL.

Turning to this clonotype: Since a much larger clone is just one base distant, this may be a read error. V usage is TRBV20-1 and J usage is TRBJ2-7, with D possibly TRBD1 on 6 matching bases. Germline assignment: CDR1 DFQATT and CDR2 SNEGSKA (reference sequence). This CDR3 is 14 amino acids long. DNA for the CDR3: TGCAGTGCTAGAGGGCCCCTTTGGGGGCACGATCAGTACTTC. Amino acid sequence: CSARGPLWGHDQYF.

The CDR3, as DNA: TGTGCCAGCAGAACCGGGACAGAAACTGAAGCTTTCTTT. Protein product: CASRTGTETEAFF. This chain connects TRBV5-4 to TRBJ1-1; TRBD1 agrees at 7 bases. This CDR3 has 13 residues. The junction had 6 bases not matched to a gene; V was cut back by 5 bases and J by 5 bases. CDR1 and CDR2 from the germline V gene are SGHNT and YYREEE (reference sequence). Full variable domain (missing parts from reference TRBV5-4 and TRBJ1-1): ETGVTQSPTHLIKTRGQQVTLRCSSQSGHNTVSWYQQALGQGPQFIFQYYREEENGRGNFPPRFSGLQFPNYSSELNVNALELDDSALYLCASRTGTETEAFFGQGTRLTVV.

This clonotype has at least ten counts. Germline and junction disagree at one end, which may indicate a read error. The chain has TRBV12-3 or TRBV12-4 and TRBJ2-7, with D tentatively TRBD1 or TRBD2 (5 bases each). The CDR3 contains 13 residues. CDR3 DNA sequence: TGCGCCAGCAGCTTGGGACGGACCTACGAGCAGTACTTC. Amino acid sequence: CASSLGRTYEQYF.

This clonotype was found many times. V usage is TRBV21-1 and J usage is TRBJ2-4; TRBD1, the table's D call, was not compared with the DNA. TRBV21-1 is a known pseudogene. There are 20 residues in the CDR3. CDR3 residues: CASSKISGTGSPLAKNIQYF. The CDR3 nucleotides are TGTGCCAGCAGCAAAATTAGCGGGACAGGGAGCCCTCTAGCCAAAAACATTCAGTACTTC.

This clonotype was counted many times. The rearrangement links TRBV4-1 to TRBJ2-7; TRBD2 matches at 10 bases. The CDR3 loop spans 17 amino acids. The germline CDR1 and CDR2 sequences are MGHRA and YSYEKL. With V trimmed by 1 base and J by 4 bases, 10 bases remained unmatched. This CDR3 is CASSQGRLAGASYEQYF. The CDR3 DNA sequence: TGCGCCAGCAGCCAAGGTCGGCTAGCGGGGGCCTCATACGAGCAGTACTTC.

In its sample, this clonotype was seen many times. The chain carries TRBV4-1 and TRBJ1-1; D ambiguous. V lost 1 base, J lost 2 bases, and 14 bases lay in between. The length of the CDR3 is 16 residues. CDR1 is MGHRA and CDR2 is YSYEKL in the germline V gene. The CDR3 spells CASSQAFPVFNTEAFF. The CDR3 coding sequence is TGCGCCAGCAGCCAAGCTTTTCCGGTTTTTAACACTGAAGCTTTCTTT.

This clonotype was counted many times. The gene calls are TRBV3-1 and TRBJ1-2, with D possibly matching TRBD1 (6 bases). This CDR3 is built from 13 residues. The V end lost 4 bases, the J end lost 4 bases, and 10 bases lay between the germline ends. CDR1 is LGHDT and CDR2 is YNNKEL in the germline V gene (reference sequence). The CDR3 protein is CASSRTTGYGYTF. The CDR3 nucleotides are TGTGCCAGCAGCCGCACGACAGGCTATGGCTACACCTTC.